This TCR beta chain was found in a study of T cells after yellow fever vaccination (dated by TCRdb to the late 2010s). Regarding the study in general: The SMART-Seq v4 Ultra Low Input RNA kit was used to prepare libraries from fractions with low cell numbers. Bulk TCR alpha and beta repertoires were sequenced longitudinally to track T-cell clones before and after primary and booster YFV17D yellow fever vaccination. Two healthy male donors, one aged 18 to 29 and one aged 30 to 39 years, were included in the cohort. Bulk PBMC replicates and cell subsets were isolated from blood drawn at multiple timepoints before and after both primary and secondary immunization. What the authors observed across the whole study: Most clones expanded after primary vaccination (around 97% of CD4 and roughly 91% of CD8) were re-detected after the booster, suggesting that broad memory maintenance occurred. A small share of clonotypes occurred in both CD4 and CD8 compartments, likely arising from convergent recombination. The secondary T-cell response was weaker than the primary response but faster, peaking on day 5 instead of day 15. Computational filtering was needed because FACS-sorted repertoires could contain abundant contaminating clonotypes from the bulk population. Because only a couple of donors were included in the study, the extent to which the findings can be generalized is limited.

TCR cDNA was synthesized by 5'RACE template switching, which introduced a universal primer site and unique molecular identifiers. cDNA synthesis was primed from both the TCR alpha and TCR beta constant segments. Libraries were amplified in two PCR steps, with sample barcodes and sequencing adapters added in the second step. Sequencing of the libraries was done on either Illumina HiSeq 2500 (2x100 bp) or NovaSeq (2x150 bp). For the original study's pipeline: Demultiplexing of reads and collapsing into UMI consensus sequences were performed with MIGEC, and V(D)J alignment was carried out with MiXCR. Clonotypes responding to the vaccine were identified with edgeR on replicate PBMC samples, with the criteria of FDR below 0.01 and a log2 fold change above 5 up to day 15. CD4 or CD8 identity was assigned to each bulk clonotype according to whether the clonotype was present at higher abundance in the sequenced CD4 repertoire or the sequenced CD8 repertoire. TCRdb reworked the public reads: Q25 trimming with fastp, MiXCR clone assembly, productive beta chains retained. Identical CDR3 protein sequences are pooled into one entry, listed with their most common genes and DNA. The V and J calls and clone size are TCRdb's, not the authors'. A total of about 370,000 distinct CDR3 sequences appear in this sample, 11% of them only once. The ten most abundant clones make up around 19% of the sample.

The germline V gene specifies MGHDK as CDR1 and SYGVNS as CDR2. The CDR3 holds 19 amino acids from the cysteine to the phenylalanine. Of the read, only the CDR3 DNA is kept; its 57 bases are in frame from base 1. V and J lose 1 base and 3 bases, and a span of 22 bases separates them. This clonotype was recorded a few times. The antigen it binds to is not known. No base quality information exists; no much larger clone differs at one position. The sample's treatment or condition, from its label and the paper: live attenuated yellow fever vaccine strain. At every blood-draw timepoint, two biological replicates of bulk PBMCs were collected. PBMCs were isolated from peripheral blood using a standard Ficoll-Paque protocol. TriZol was used to extract RNA from bulk PBMCs, from CD4 and CD8 fractions, and from dextramer-positive and dextramer-negative fractions.

The origin of this receptor is a man between 18 and 29 years old who received the YFV17D yellow fever vaccine. The V and J genes are TRBV25-1 and TRBJ1-5, and the D gene may be TRBD1, 6 bases matching. The material sequenced was PBMCs, taken on the day of the first yellow fever vaccination. The nucleotides are TGTGCCAGCAGTGAATTCCCATCGGGGGCAGGGGAACACAATCAGCCCCAGCATTTT. Translation gives CASSEFPSGAGEHNQPQHF.